What follows are 10 T cell receptor beta chains derived from one specimen sequenced in a study of blood T cell repertoires in COVID-19. Repertoires were generated with immunoSEQ multiplex PCR, while TCRdb's copy carries only in-frame clones and drops some. The repertoire holds roughly 60,000 clones, with 75% to 80% as singletons. Sequenced input: peripheral blood. These receptors all stem from a human donor in a cohort sampled during active COVID-19.

The chain recombines TRBV7-2 with TRBJ1-2, with D uncertain. V lost 2 bases and J lost 3, with 7 bases in between. Germline CDR1 SGHTA, CDR2 FQGNSA. CDR3 length equals 13 residues. Here the CDR3 DNA reads TGTGCCAGCAGCTTATCACTTGACTATGGCTACACCTTC. As protein: CASSLSLDYGYTF.

The rearrangement joins TRBV30 to TRBJ1-1; D might be TRBD1 (6 bases). The CDR3 consists of 13 residues. Germline V gene lookup returns CDR1 GTSNPN and CDR2 SVGIG (reference sequence). Trimming cost V 1 base and J 3 bases, with 9 bases left between them. The CDR3 sequence is CAWSEQGYTEAFF. The DNA of the CDR3 is TGTGCCTGGAGTGAGCAGGGGTACACTGAAGCTTTCTTT.

The chain uses TRBV9 and TRBJ2-7, with 8 nucleotides matching TRBD1. V was clipped by 4 bases and J by 3 bases; unmatched bases: 6. CDR3 length equals 14 residues. Germline loops: CDR1 SGDLS, CDR2 YYNGEE. The chain's CDR3 is CASSIGTGNYEQYF. For the CDR3, the DNA is TGTGCCAGCAGCATCGGGACAGGAAACTACGAGCAGTACTTC. The complete variable domain, with remaining parts taken from reference TRBV9 and TRBJ2-7, reads DSGVTQTPKHLITATGQRVTLRCSPRSGDLSVYWYQQSLDQGLQFLIQYYNGEERAKGNILERFSAQQFPDLHSELNLSSLELGDSALYFCASSIGTGNYEQYFGPGTRLTVT.

The chain links TRBV12-3 or TRBV12-4 to TRBJ2-3; D call uncertain. Trimming pared 6 bases from V and 0 bases from J, leaving 7 bases between. The CDR3 has 13 residues. The CDR3 DNA follows: TGTGCCAGCAGCGGCGGCAGCACAGATACGCAGTATTTT. Protein: CASSGGSTDTQYF.

The chain links TRBV2 to TRBJ2-5; 7 bases line up with TRBD2. The CDR3 is 14 amino acids. After removal of 6 bases from V and 5 bases from J, the junction contained 9 bases not matched to a gene. Per the germline V gene, CDR1 is SNHLY and CDR2 is FYNNEI. This chain's CDR3 is CASSETSEEETQYF. DNA for the CDR3: TGTGCCAGCAGCGAAACTAGCGAAGAGGAGACCCAGTACTTC.

The chain links TRBV18 to TRBJ1-2; the D gene is possibly TRBD1 (5 bases). CDR1 is KGHSH, CDR2 LQKENI, per germline. V was trimmed by 3 bases and J by 4 bases, leaving 12 bases between them. The length of the CDR3 is 14 residues. CDR3 DNA sequence: TGTGCCAGCTCACCCCCGGCCAGGGTCTATGGCTACACCTTC. Translation gives CASSPPARVYGYTF.

CDR3 region: CASSPGTGDSEQFF. The CDR3 nucleotides are TGCGCCAGCAGCCCGGGGACAGGGGACAGTGAGCAGTTCTTC. The chain combines TRBV5-1 with TRBJ2-1, with TRBD1 matching over 10 bases. The CDR3 length is 14 residues. Trimming removed 4 bases from V and 9 bases from J; junction bases left unmatched: 7. CDR1 is SGHRS and CDR2 is YFSETQ in the germline V gene. Full variable domain (rest looked up from reference TRBV5-1 and TRBJ2-1): KAGVTQTPRYLIKTRGQQVTLSCSPISGHRSVSWYQQTPGQGLQFLFEYFSETQRNKGNFPGRFSGRQFSNSRSEMNVSTLELGDSALYLCASSPGTGDSEQFFGPGTRLTVL.

This clone was counted once. This chain links TRBV7-9 with TRBJ1-2; no clear D gene. The CDR3 runs 14 residues. In germline, CDR1 is SEHNR, CDR2 FQNEAQ (reference sequence). Trimming left V 3 bases short and J 6 bases short, with 14 bases between. The CDR3 nucleotides read TGTGCCAGCAGCTTCCAACCCCCTTCGGATGGCTACACCTTC. Residues: CASSFQPPSDGYTF.

There are a few counts of this clone. The rearrangement joins TRBV7-6 to TRBJ1-3; D is perhaps TRBD1 (5 bases). This CDR3 has 16 amino acids. The germline V gene has CDR1 SGHVS and CDR2 FNYEAQ. The V and J ends lost 4 bases and 1 base respectively, with 14 bases between them. CDR3 region: CASSSGGWKSGNTIYF. The DNA for the CDR3 is TGTGCCAGCAGCTCCGGGGGGTGGAAATCTGGAAACACCATATATTTT.

The genes are TRBV2 and TRBJ1-2; no clear D gene. The germline gives CDR1 SNHLY, CDR2 FYNNEI. The length of the CDR3 is 15 residues. V was clipped by 5 bases and J by 3 bases, with 16 bases between them. The CDR3 DNA is TGTGCCAGCAGTTACGACAACGGGATATACTATGGCTACACCTTC. This translates into CASSYDNGIYYGYTF.